The clone carrying this TCR beta chain was seen a few times. What it recognizes is unknown. This specimen belongs to a study of response to subunit inactivated influenza vaccine. The study's findings and limits: It was the authors' suggestion that each seasonal influenza vaccination recruits few new T cells.

CDR3 size: 16 residues. V was pared by 3 bases and J by 2 bases, with 6 bases of the junction left unmatched. Each CDR3 protein is one row after TCRdb ran MiXCR on the RT-PCR reads. The sample records 590,000 or so distinct CDR3 sequences, roughly 15% being singletons. The sequenced sample was PBMCs from blood, obtained less than 15 days before vaccination. V is TRBV12-3 or TRBV12-4 and J is TRBJ2-3; 9 bases align to TRBD2. The receptor's source is a man between 45 and 60 years old who received an inactivated influenza vaccine. The chain's CDR3 is CASSFGSGGPTDTQYF. CDR3 nucleotides: TGTGCCAGCAGTTTCGGTAGCGGGGGCCCCACAGATACGCAGTATTTT.